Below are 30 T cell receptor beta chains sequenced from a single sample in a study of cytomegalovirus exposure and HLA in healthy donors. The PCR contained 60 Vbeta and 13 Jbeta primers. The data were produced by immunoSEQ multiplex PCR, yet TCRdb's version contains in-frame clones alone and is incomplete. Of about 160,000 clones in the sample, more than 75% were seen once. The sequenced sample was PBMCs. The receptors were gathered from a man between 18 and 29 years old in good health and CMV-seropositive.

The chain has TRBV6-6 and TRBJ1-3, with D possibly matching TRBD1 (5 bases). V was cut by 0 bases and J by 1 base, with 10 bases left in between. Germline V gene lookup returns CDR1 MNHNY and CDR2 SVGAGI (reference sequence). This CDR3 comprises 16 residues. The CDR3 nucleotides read TGTGCCAGCAGTTACTCGGGGGGACCGTCTGGAAACACCATATATTTT. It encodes CASSYSGGPSGNTIYF.

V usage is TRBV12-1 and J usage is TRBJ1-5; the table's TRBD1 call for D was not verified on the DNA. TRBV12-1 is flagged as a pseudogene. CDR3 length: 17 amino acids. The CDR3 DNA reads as TGTGCCAGCAGCTTTGCGTTTCGACAGGGGAGTGCTCAGCCCCAGCATTTT. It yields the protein CASSFAFRQGSAQPQHF.

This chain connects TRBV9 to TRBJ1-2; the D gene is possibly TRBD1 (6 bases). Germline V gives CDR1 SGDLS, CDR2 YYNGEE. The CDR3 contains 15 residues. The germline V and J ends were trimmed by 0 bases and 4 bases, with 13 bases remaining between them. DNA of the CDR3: TGTGCCAGCAGCGTAGACGGGGGGCCTCCCTATGGCTACACCTTC. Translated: CASSVDGGPPYGYTF.

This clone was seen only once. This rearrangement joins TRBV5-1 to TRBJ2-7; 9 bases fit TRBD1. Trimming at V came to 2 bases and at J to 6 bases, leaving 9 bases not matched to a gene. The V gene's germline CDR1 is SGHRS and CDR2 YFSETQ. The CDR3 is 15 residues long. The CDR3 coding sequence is TGCGCCAGCAGCTTTACAGGGGGCGCTGAGGTCGAGCAGTACTTC. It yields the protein CASSFTGGAEVEQYF.

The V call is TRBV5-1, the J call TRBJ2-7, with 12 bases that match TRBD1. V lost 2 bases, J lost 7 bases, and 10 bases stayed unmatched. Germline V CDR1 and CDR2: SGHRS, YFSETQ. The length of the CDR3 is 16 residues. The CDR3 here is CASSFGPGQGAGEQYF. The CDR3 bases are TGCGCCAGCAGCTTCGGCCCGGGACAGGGGGCGGGGGAGCAGTACTTC.

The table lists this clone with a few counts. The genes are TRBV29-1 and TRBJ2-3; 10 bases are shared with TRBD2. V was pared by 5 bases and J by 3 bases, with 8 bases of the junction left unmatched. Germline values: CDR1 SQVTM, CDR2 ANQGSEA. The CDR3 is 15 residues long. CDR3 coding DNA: TGCAGCGTTACGGGACTAGCGCCAGGGACAGATACGCAGTATTTT. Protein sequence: CSVTGLAPGTDTQYF.

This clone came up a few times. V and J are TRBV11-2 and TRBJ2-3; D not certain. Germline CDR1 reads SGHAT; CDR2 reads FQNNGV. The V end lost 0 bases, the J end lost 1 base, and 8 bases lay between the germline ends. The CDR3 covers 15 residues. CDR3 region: CASSLDPFGTDTQYF. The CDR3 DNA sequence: TGTGCCAGCAGCTTAGATCCCTTCGGCACAGATACGCAGTATTTT.

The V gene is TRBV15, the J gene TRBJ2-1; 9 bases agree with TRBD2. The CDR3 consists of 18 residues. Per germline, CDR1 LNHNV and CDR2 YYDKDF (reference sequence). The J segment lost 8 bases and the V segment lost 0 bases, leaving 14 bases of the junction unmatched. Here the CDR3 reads CATSRDGGEAGGRDEQFF. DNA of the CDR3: TGTGCCACCAGCAGAGATGGCGGTGAAGCGGGGGGAAGGGATGAGCAGTTCTTC.

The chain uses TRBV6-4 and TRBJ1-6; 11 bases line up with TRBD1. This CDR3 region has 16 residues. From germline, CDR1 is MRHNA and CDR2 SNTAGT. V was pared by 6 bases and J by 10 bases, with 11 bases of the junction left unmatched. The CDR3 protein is CASSPEPGQGGSPLHF. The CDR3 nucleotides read TGTGCCAGCAGCCCAGAACCGGGACAGGGGGGATCACCCCTCCACTTT.

The CDR3, as DNA: TGTGCCAGTAGTTGGACAGGGGGCGTGGGCGAGCAGTACTTC. This codes for CASSWTGGVGEQYF. The chain is built from TRBV19 and TRBJ2-7; 11 positions agree with TRBD1. Unmatched junction bases numbered 6, after V lost 5 bases and J lost 6 bases. Germline CDR1 LNHDA, CDR2 SQIVND (reference sequence). The CDR3 contains 14 residues.

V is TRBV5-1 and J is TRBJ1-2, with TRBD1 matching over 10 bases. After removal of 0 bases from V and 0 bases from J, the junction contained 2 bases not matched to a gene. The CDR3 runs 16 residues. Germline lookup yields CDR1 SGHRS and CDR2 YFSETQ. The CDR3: CASSLGGQGPNYGYTF. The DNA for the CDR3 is TGCGCCAGCAGCTTGGGGGGACAGGGGCCTAACTATGGCTACACCTTC.

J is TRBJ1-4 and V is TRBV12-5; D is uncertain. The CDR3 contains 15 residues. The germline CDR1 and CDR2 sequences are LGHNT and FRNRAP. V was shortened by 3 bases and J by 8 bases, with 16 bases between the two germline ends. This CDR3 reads CASGFGLRSGEKLFF. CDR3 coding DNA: TGTGCTAGTGGTTTTGGGTTGCGGAGCGGAGAAAAACTGTTTTTT.

CDR3 DNA sequence: TGTGCCAGCAGAGGGGGTACCCTCAACACCGGGGAGCTGTTTTTT. Residues: CASRGGTLNTGELFF. The chain combines TRBV9 with TRBJ2-2; D possibly corresponds to TRBD1 (6 bases). This CDR3 spans 15 amino acids. V lost 5 bases to trimming and J lost 2 bases, with 13 bases between them. CDR1 SGDLS and CDR2 YYNGEE come from the germline V gene.

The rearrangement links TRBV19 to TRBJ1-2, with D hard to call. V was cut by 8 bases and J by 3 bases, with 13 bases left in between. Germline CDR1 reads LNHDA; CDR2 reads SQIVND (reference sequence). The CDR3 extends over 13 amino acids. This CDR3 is CASGILGDYGYTF. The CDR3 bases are TGTGCCAGTGGGATCCTCGGGGACTATGGCTACACCTTC.

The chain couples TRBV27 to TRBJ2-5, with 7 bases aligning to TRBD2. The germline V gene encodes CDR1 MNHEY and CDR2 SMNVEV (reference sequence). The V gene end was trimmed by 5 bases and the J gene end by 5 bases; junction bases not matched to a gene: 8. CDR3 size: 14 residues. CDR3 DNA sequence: TGTGCCAGCAGTGGTTCCAGCGGGGAGGAGACCCAGTACTTC. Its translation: CASSGSSGEETQYF.

This CDR3 is CASSQDRGRFANEKLFF. The CDR3 coding sequence is TGCGCCAGCAGCCAAGACAGGGGGCGCTTCGCTAATGAAAAACTGTTTTTT. This chain joins TRBV4-3 and TRBJ1-4; 8 nucleotides line up with TRBD1. CDR1 is LGHNA and CDR2 is YSLEER in the germline V gene. The ends lost 0 bases at V and 3 bases at J; junction bases unmatched: 6. CDR3 length: 17 residues.

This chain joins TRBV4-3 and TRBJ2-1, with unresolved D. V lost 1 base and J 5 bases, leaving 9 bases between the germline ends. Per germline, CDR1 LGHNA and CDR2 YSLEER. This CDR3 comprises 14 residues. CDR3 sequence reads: CASSQAPRDNEQFF. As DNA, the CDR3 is TGCGCCAGCAGCCAAGCCCCCCGGGACAATGAGCAGTTCTTC.

The chain's CDR3 is CASSSTPYNSPLHF. The CDR3 DNA sequence: TGTGCCAGCAGTTCAACACCGTATAATTCACCCCTCCACTTT. The rearrangement uses TRBV27 and TRBJ1-6; D is undetermined. The CDR3 has 14 amino acids. CDR1 MNHEY and CDR2 SMNVEV come from the germline V gene (reference sequence). V was trimmed by 4 bases and J by 4 bases, leaving 8 bases between them.

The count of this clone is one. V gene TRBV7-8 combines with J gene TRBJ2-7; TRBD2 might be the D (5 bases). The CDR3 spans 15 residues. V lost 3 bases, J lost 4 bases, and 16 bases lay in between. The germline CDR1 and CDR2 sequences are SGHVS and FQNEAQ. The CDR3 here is CASSFEEDLLYEQYF. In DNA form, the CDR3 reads TGTGCCAGCAGCTTTGAGGAGGACTTACTATACGAGCAGTACTTC.

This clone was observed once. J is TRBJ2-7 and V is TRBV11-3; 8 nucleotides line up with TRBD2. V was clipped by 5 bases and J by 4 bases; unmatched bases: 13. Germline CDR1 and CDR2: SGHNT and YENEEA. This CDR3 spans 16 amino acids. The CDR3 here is CASSPGGAGVAYEQYF. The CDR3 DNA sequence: TGTGCCAGCAGCCCGGGGGGGGCCGGGGTGGCGTACGAGCAGTACTTC.

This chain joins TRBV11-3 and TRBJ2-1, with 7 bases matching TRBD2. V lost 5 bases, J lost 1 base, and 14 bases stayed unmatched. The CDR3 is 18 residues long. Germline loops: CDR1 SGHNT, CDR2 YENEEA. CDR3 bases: TGTGCCAGCAGCCCCGGTTGGGTAGCGGGTGCTTCCTACAATGAGCAGTTCTTC. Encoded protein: CASSPGWVAGASYNEQFF.

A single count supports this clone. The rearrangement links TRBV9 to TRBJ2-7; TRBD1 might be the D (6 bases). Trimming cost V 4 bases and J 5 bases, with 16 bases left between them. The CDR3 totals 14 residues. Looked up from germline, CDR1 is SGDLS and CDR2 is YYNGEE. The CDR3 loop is CASSPPGHMNEQYF. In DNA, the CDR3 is TGTGCCAGCAGCCCCCCGGGACATATGAACGAGCAGTACTTC.

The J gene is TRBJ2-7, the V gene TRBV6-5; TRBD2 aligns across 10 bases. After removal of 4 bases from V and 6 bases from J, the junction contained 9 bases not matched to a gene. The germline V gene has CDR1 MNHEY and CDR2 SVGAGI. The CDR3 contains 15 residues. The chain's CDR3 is CASSSWTSGTGEQYF. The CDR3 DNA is TGTGCCAGCAGTTCCTGGACTAGCGGTACGGGCGAGCAGTACTTC.

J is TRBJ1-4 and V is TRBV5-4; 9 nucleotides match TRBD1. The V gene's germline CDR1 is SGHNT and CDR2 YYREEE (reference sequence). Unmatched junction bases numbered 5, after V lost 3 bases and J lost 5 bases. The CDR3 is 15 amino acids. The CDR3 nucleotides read TGTGCCAGCAGCTCCCGACAGGGGGTAAATGAAAAACTGTTTTTT. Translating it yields CASSSRQGVNEKLFF.

CDR3 protein: CASSEPRGLYEQYF. Here the CDR3 DNA reads TGTGCCAGCAGTGAACCCAGGGGTCTCTACGAGCAGTACTTC. This chain uses TRBV6-1 with TRBJ2-7; tentatively, D is TRBD1 (6 bases). Germline values: CDR1 MNHNS, CDR2 SASEGT. This CDR3 is built from 14 residues. Trimming took off 2 bases at V and 3 bases at J, with 11 bases between the two ends.

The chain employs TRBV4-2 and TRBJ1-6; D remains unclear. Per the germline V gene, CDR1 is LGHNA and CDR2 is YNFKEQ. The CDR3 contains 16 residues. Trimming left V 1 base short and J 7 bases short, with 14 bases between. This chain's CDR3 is CASSQVEGSGNSPLHF. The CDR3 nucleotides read TGTGCCAGCAGCCAAGTGGAGGGTTCGGGCAATTCACCCCTCCACTTT.

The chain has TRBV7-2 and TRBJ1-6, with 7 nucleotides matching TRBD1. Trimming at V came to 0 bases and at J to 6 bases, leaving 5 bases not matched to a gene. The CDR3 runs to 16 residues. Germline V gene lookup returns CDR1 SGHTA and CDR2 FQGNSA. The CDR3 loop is CASSLAPGQTNSPLHF. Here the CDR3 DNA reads TGTGCCAGCAGCTTAGCACCGGGACAGACTAATTCACCCCTCCACTTT.

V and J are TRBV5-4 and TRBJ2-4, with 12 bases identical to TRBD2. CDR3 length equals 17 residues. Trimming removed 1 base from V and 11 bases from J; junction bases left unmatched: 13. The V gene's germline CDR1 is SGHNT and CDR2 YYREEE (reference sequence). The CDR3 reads CASSLLPQTSGGSVQYF. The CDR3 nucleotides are TGTGCCAGCAGCTTGCTGCCCCAGACTAGCGGGGGATCGGTTCAGTACTTC.

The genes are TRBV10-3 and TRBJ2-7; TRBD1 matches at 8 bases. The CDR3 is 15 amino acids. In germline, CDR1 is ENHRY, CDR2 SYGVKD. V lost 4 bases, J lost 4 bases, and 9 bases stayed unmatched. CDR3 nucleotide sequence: TGTGCCATCAGTGGGGGAGCAGGGGGCGCGTACGAGCAGTACTTC. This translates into CAISGGAGGAYEQYF.

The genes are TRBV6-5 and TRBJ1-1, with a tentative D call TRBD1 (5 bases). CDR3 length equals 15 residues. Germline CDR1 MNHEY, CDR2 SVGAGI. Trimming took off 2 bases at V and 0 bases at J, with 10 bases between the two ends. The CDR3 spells CASSYAQGVNTEAFF. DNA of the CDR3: TGTGCCAGCAGTTACGCCCAGGGCGTGAACACTGAAGCTTTCTTT.